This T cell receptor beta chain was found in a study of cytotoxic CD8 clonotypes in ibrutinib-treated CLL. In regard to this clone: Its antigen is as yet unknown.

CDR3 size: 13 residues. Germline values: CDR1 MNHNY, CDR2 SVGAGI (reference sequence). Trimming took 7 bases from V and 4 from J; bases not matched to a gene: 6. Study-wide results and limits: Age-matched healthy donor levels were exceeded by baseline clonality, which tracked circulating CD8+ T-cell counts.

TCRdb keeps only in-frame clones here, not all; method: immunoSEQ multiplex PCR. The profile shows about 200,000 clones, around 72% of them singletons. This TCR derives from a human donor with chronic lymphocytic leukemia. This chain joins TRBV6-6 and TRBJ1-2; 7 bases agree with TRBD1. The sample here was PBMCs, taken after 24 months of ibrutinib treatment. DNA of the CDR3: TGTGCCAGCAACAGGGGCTACGGCTATGGCTACACCTTC. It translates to CASNRGYGYGYTF.